This T cell receptor beta chain was observed in a study of blood T cell repertoires in COVID-19 (dated by TCRdb to the early 2020s). Broadly, across the study: Samples covering the acute and convalescent phases of COVID-19 were provided by collaborators in the United States, Italy and Spain. The sample metadata nearly always contained a de-identified subject ID, COVID-19 status, age in years and sex. HLA class I and class II types, where available, came from metadata supplied by the sample provider rather than from assay-based typing. Samples were obtained from the ongoing ImmuneRACE study (first 160 participants) and from approximately 1,200 subjects provided by 6 global collaborators. A freely available public database, intended as a resource for researchers studying the immune response to SARS-CoV-2, is where the repertoires were released. Deeply sampled blood TCRbeta repertoires from subjects exposed to, actively infected with, or recovered from COVID-19 were included in the dataset. The material from the prospective study consisted of cDNA or gDNA derived from T cells, B-cell-depleted T cells, or PBMCs. The paper's findings and limits, for the study overall: The quantity of clinical and demographic metadata differed by source and by participant and was supplied without curation.

The CDR3 sequence holds 15 residues, the cysteine and phenylalanine included. The CDR3 DNA has 45 bases and is translated from base 1. Trimming costs V 0 bases and J 3 bases, and their ends lie 11 bases apart. CDR1 and CDR2 (SGDLS, YYNGEE) derive from the germline V gene. In the prospective study, participants were about 18 to 95 years old, resided in around 25 geographic areas of the United States, and were enrolled through a virtual design. Cohort assignment in the prospective study relied on participant-reported clinical history from a screening survey and a study questionnaire. Recovered participants in ImmuneRACE Cohort 3 were defined by two consecutive negative NP/OP PCR tests, clearance by a healthcare professional, or resolution of symptoms. In the prospective study, mobile phlebotomists collected whole blood, serum and a nasopharyngeal or oropharyngeal swab from each participant. Over an approximately two-month period, participants in the prospective study had the option of providing additional blood draws and questionnaires. Prospective study blood samples were shipped either frozen or at room temperature before DNA extraction.

TCRbeta CDR3 regions were amplified from genomic DNA using the immunoSEQ Assay, a bias-controlled multiplex PCR. Turning to the authors' computational methods: Nucleated cell counts per sample were estimated from amplification of reference gene primers within the assay. Sequence reads were collapsed and filtered to measure the absolute abundance of every unique TCRbeta CDR3 rearrangement. For each sample, productive Simpson clonality was calculated by taking the square root of Simpson's diversity index across productive rearrangements. The clones in this table, taken by TCRdb from immuneACCESS, are in-frame only. Not every clone is retained; where verified, under half of the shortfall comes from an unresolved V gene, and the cause of the rest is unknown. That table supplies the V and J calls and clone size; D and trimming were determined from the DNA. The sample contains about 300,000 clones, around 90% of them found a single time. 0.9% to 1.2% of the sample is in the top ten clones.

This clone occurred once. Its binding antigen is unknown. Base qualities are not recorded, but no much larger clone differs from it by a single base. This TCR was recovered from a woman under 40 who had recovered from COVID-19. The rearrangement combines TRBV9 with TRBJ2-3; TRBD2 could be the D gene, as 5 bases match. Sequencing used PBMCs or T cells enriched from blood (not recorded which). In nucleotides, the sequence is TGTGCCAGCAGCGTAGTGAATAGCGTTACAGATACGCAGTATTTT. The translation is CASSVVNSVTDTQYF.